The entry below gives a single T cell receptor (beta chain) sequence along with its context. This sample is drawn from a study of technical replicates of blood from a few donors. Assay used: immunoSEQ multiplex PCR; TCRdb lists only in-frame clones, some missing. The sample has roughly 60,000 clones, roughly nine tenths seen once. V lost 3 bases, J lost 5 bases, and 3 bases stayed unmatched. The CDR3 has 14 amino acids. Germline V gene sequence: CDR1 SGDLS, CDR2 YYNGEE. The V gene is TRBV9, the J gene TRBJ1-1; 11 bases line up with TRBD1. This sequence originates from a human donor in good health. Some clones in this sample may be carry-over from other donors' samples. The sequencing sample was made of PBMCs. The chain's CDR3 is CASSGTGGVTEAFF. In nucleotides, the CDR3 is TGTGCCAGCAGCGGGACAGGGGGCGTTACTGAAGCTTTCTTT. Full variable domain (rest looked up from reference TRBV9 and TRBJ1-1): DSGVTQTPKHLITATGQRVTLRCSPRSGDLSVYWYQQSLDQGLQFLIQYYNGEERAKGNILERFSAQQFPDLHSELNLSSLELGDSALYFCASSGTGGVTEAFFGQGTRLTVV.